The clone carrying this TCR beta chain was counted at least ten times. This CDR3 comprises 13 residues. V was trimmed by 3 bases and J by 5 bases, leaving 8 bases between them. The V gene's germline CDR1 is KGHSH and CDR2 LQKENI. TCRdb used MiXCR to reprocess the 5' RACE reads, holding one entry per CDR3 protein. This sample has around 30,000 distinct CDR3 sequences; about 9.6% occur once, and the top ten carry 2% to 2.5%. The data were taken from a study of chronic HIV infection and antiretroviral therapy. The source material was peripheral blood. The V call is TRBV18, the J call TRBJ2-1; D is ambiguous. This clonotype was sampled from an adult who had HIV and had not received antiretroviral therapy, or was an uninfected healthy control (not recorded which). In nucleotides, the CDR3 is TGTGCCAGCTCACCTTTAGGGAACAATGAGCAGTTCTTC. Amino acids: CASSPLGNNEQFF.